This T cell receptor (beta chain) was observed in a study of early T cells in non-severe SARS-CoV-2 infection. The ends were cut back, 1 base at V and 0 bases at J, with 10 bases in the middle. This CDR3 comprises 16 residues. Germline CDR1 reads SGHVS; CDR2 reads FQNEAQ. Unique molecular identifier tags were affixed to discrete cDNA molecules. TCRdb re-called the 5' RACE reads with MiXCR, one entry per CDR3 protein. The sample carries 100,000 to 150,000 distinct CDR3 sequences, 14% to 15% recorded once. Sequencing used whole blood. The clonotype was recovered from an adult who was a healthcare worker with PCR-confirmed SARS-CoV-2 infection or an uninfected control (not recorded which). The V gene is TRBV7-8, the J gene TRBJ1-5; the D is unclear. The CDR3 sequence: CASSLEPVYSNQPQHF. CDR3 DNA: TGTGCCAGCAGCTTAGAGCCAGTATATAGCAATCAGCCCCAGCATTTT.